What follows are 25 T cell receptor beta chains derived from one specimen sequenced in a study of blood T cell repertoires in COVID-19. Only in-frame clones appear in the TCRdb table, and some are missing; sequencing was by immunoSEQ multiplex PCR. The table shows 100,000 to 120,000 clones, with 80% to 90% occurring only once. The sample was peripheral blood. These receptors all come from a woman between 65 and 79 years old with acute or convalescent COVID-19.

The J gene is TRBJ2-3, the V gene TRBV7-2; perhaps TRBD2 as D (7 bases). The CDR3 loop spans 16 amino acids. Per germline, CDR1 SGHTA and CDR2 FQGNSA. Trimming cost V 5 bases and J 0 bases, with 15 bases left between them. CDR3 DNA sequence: TGTGCCAGCAGCCGGGGGGCTAGCGGAAGCACAGATACGCAGTATTTT. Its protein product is CASSRGASGSTDTQYF. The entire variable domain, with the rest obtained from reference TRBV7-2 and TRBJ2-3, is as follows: GAGVSQSPSNKVTEKGKDVELRCDPISGHTALYWYRQSLGQGLEFLIYFQGNSAPDKSGLPSDRFSAERTGGSVSTLTIQRTQQEDSAVYLCASSRGASGSTDTQYFGPGTRLTVL.

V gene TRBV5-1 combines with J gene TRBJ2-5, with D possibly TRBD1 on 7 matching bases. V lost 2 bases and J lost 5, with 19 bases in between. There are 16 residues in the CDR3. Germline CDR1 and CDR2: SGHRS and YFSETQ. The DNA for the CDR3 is TGCGCCAGCAGCTTTTCCAGGGGGGCTCGAGGGGAGACCCAGTACTTC. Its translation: CASSFSRGARGETQYF.

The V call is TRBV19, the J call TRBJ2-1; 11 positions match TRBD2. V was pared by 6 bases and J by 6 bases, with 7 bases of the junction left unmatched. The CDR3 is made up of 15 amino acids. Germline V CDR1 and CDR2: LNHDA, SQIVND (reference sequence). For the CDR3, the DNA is TGTGCCAGTAGCAATTCCGGGACTAGCGGCAATGAGCAGTTCTTC. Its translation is CASSNSGTSGNEQFF.

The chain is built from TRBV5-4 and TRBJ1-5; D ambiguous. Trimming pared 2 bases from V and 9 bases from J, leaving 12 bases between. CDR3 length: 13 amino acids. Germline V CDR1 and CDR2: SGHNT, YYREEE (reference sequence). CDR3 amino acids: CASSFGSQPPQHF. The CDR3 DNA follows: TGTGCCAGCAGCTTTGGTAGCCAACCGCCCCAGCATTTT.

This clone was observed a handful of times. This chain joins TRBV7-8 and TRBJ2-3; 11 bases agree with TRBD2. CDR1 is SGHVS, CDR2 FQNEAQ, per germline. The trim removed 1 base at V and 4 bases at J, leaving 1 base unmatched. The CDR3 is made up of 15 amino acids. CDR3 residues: CASSLGLAGSDTQYF. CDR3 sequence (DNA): TGTGCCAGCAGCTTAGGACTAGCGGGGTCAGATACGCAGTATTTT.

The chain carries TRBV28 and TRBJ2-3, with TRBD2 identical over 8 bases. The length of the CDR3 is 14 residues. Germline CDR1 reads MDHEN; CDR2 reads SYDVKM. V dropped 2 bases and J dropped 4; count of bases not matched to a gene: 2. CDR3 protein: CASSLTTSADTQYF. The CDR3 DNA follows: TGTGCCAGCAGTTTAACGACTAGCGCAGATACGCAGTATTTT.

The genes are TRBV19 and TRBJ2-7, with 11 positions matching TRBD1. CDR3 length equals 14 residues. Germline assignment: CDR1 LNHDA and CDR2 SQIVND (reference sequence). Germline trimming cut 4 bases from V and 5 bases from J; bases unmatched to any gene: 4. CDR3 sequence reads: CASSRGQGVHEQYF. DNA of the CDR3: TGTGCCAGTAGTAGGGGACAGGGGGTGCACGAGCAGTACTTC.

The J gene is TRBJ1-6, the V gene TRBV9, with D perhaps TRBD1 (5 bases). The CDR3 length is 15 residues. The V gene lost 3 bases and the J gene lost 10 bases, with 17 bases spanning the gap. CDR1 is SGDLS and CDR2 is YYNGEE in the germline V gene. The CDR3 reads CASSANQGGSSPLHF. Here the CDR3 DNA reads TGTGCCAGCAGCGCAAACCAGGGTGGCAGCTCACCCCTCCACTTT.

Here the CDR3 DNA reads TGTGCCAGCAGCCCCGCTCTCGGACAGTCTCAACTGTTTTTT. Protein: CASSPALGQSQLFF. The chain joins TRBV6-5 to TRBJ1-4; a weak D match, TRBD1 (6 bases). Trimming took 6 bases from V and 12 from J, leaving 20 bases between them. The CDR3 totals 14 residues. Per germline, CDR1 MNHEY and CDR2 SVGAGI.

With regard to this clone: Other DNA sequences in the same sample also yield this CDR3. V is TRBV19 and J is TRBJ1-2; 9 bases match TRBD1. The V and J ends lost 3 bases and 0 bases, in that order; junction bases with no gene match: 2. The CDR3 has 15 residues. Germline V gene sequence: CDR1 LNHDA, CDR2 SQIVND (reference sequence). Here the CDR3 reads CASSMGQGANYGYTF. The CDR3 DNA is TGTGCCAGTAGTATGGGACAGGGAGCTAACTATGGCTACACCTTC. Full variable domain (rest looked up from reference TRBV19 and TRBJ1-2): DGGITQSPKYLFRKEGQNVTLSCEQNLNHDAMYWYRQDPGQGLRLIYYSQIVNDFQKGDIAEGYSVSREKKESFPLTVTSAQKNPTAFYLCASSMGQGANYGYTFGSGTRLTVV.

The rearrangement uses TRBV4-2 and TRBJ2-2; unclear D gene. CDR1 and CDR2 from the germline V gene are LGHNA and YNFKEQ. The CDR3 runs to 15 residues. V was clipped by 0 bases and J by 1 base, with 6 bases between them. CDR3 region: CASSQDVRNTGELFF. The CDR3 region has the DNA TGTGCCAGCAGCCAAGATGTTCGGAACACCGGGGAGCTGTTTTTT.

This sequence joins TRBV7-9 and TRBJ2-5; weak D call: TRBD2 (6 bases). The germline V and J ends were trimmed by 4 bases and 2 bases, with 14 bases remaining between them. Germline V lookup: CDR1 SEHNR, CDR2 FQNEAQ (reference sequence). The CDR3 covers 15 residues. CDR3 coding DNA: TGTGCCAGCAGCTCTAATAGAGGGAGGCAAGAGACCCAGTACTTC. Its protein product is CASSSNRGRQETQYF.

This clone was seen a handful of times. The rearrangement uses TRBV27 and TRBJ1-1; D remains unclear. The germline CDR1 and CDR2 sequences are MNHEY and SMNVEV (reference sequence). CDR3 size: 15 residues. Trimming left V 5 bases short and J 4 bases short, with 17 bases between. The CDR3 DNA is TGTGCCAGCAGTCGCACTAAGATGGGAGCCACTGAAGCTTTCTTT. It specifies CASSRTKMGATEAFF.

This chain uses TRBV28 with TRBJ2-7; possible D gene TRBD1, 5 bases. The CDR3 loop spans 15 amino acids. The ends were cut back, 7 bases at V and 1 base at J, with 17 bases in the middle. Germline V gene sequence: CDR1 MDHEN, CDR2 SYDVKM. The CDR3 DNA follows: TGTGCCAGCACCGACGACCAGGGATATTCCTACGAGCAGTACTTC. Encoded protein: CASTDDQGYSYEQYF.

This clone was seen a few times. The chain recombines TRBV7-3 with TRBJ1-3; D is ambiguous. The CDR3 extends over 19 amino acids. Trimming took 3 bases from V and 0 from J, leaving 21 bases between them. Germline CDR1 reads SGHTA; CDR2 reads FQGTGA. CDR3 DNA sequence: TGTGCCAGCAGCTTTTATAGATTCGGGCCGACTATCTCTGGAAACACCATATATTTT. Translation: CASSFYRFGPTISGNTIYF.

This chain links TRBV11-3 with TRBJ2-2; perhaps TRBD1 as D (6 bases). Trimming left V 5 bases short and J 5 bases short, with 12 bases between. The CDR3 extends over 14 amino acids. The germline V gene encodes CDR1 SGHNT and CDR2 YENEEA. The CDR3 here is CASSARTDTGELFF. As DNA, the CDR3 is TGTGCCAGCAGCGCCAGGACAGATACCGGGGAGCTGTTTTTT. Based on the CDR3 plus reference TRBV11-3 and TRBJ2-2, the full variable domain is EAGVVQSPRYKIIEKKQPVAFWCNPISGHNTLYWYLQNLGQGPELLIRYENEEAVDDSQLPKDRFSAERLKGVDSTLKIQPAELGDSAVYLCASSARTDTGELFFGEGSRLTVL.

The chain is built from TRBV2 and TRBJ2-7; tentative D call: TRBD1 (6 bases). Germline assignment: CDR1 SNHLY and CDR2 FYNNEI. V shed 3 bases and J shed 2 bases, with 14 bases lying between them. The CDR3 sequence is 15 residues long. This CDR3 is CASSDIVDSPYEQYF. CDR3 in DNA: TGTGCCAGCAGTGACATTGTGGACAGTCCCTACGAGCAGTACTTC.

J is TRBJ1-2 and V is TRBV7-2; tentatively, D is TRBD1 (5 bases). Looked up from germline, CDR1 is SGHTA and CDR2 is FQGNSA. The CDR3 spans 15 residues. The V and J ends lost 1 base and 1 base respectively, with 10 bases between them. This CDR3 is CASSLGTRVNYGYTF. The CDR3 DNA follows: TGTGCCAGCAGCTTAGGGACCAGGGTTAACTATGGCTACACCTTC.

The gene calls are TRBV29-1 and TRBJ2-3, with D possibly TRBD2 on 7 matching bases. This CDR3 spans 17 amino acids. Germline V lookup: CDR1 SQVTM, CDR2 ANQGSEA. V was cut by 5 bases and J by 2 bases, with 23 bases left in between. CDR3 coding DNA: TGCAGCGTTTACCAAGGGGGGGGAAGGGGATACACAGATACGCAGTATTTT. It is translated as CSVYQGGGRGYTDTQYF.

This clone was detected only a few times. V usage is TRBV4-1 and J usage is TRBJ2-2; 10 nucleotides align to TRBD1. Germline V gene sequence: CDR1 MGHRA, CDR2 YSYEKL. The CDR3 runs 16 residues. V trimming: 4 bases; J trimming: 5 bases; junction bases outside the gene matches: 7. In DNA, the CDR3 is TGCGCCAGCAGCCGCACACCGGGACAGGGGACCGGGGAGCTGTTTTTT. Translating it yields CASSRTPGQGTGELFF.

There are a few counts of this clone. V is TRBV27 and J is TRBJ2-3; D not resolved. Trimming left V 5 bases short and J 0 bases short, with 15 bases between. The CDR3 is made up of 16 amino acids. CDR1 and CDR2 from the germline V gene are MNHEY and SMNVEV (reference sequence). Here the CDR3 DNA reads TGTGCCAGCAGTACTCAGGCGAGCCCTAGCACAGATACGCAGTATTTT. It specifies CASSTQASPSTDTQYF.

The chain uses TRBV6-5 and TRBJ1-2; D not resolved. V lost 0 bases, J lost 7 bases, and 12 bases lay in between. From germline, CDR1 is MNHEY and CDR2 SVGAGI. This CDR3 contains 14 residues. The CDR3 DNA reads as TGTGCCAGCAGTTACTCGGGAGCAGCGTTTGGCTACACCTTC. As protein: CASSYSGAAFGYTF.

The DNA of the CDR3 is TGTGCCAGCAGCGTAATGAGTATGGCGGGACAAGAGACCCAGTACTTC. Amino acid sequence: CASSVMSMAGQETQYF. The chain employs TRBV9 and TRBJ2-5, with a possible D match to TRBD2 (6 bases). The germline gives CDR1 SGDLS, CDR2 YYNGEE. The CDR3 is 16 amino acids. V shed 1 base and J shed 2 bases, with 15 bases lying between them.

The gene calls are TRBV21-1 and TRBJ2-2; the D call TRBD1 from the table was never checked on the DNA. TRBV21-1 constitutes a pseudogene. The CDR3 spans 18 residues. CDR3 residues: CASSIRTGRVGDTGELFF. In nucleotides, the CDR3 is TGTGCCAGCAGCATACGGACAGGAAGGGTCGGAGACACCGGGGAGCTGTTTTTT.

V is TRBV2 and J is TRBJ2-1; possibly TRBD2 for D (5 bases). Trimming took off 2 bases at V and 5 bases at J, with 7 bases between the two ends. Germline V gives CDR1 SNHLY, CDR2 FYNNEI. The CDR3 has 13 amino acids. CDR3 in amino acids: CASSELGDNEQFF. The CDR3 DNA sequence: TGTGCCAGCAGTGAACTCGGGGACAATGAGCAGTTCTTC.